The 4 T cell receptor beta chains below come from one sample, sequenced in a study of T cell changes during pregnancy in multiple sclerosis. Produced via immunoSEQ multiplex PCR; TCRdb's table is partial and in-frame only. The sample holds 65,000 to 95,000 clones, roughly 90% seen once. This specimen was peripheral blood, taken before pregnancy. All receptors come from a female donor with multiple sclerosis, enrolled in a pregnancy study.

The chain employs TRBV7-9 and TRBJ1-4; D remains unclear. Per germline, CDR1 SEHNR and CDR2 FQNEAQ (reference sequence). V lost 3 bases to trimming and J lost 8 bases, with 7 bases between them. CDR3 length: 12 residues. The CDR3 spells CASSFRREKLFF. The CDR3 DNA is TGTGCCAGCAGCTTCCGGAGGGAAAAACTGTTTTTT.

The rearrangement joins TRBV10-3 to TRBJ2-1, with TRBD2 matching 13 bases. The germline V gene has CDR1 ENHRY and CDR2 SYGVKD. CDR3 length: 12 amino acids. V shed 10 bases, J shed 7 bases, and the junction held 1 base outside the gene matches. CDR3 protein: CATLAGGNEQFF. The DNA of the CDR3 is TGTGCCACACTAGCGGGGGGGAATGAGCAGTTCTTC.

The chain employs TRBV27 and TRBJ2-3, with D tentatively TRBD1 (6 bases). V was trimmed by 0 bases and J by 4 bases, leaving 17 bases between them. The CDR3 runs 17 residues. Germline lookup yields CDR1 MNHEY and CDR2 SMNVEV (reference sequence). Here the CDR3 reads CASSLSNWGPFADTQYF. The DNA of the CDR3 is TGTGCCAGCAGTTTATCGAACTGGGGGCCTTTCGCAGATACGCAGTATTTT.

V usage is TRBV18 and J usage is TRBJ2-3, with no clear D. Germline V gene lookup returns CDR1 KGHSH and CDR2 LQKENI. CDR3 size: 13 residues. V lost 6 bases and J 4 bases, leaving 11 bases between the germline ends. The CDR3 loop reads CASSLLFSDTQYF. The CDR3 nucleotides read TGTGCCAGCTCCCTCCTCTTTTCAGATACGCAGTATTTT.